This T cell receptor beta chain was sequenced in a study of T cell repertoires in cytomegalovirus infection. Study as a whole: Recently identified HLA-C-restricted CMV epitopes were used, and well-studied HLA-B-restricted CMV epitopes were used as well. Both a matching HLA type and CMV infection were indicated by public TCR beta signatures.

General study findings and limits: There were HLA-C-restricted CMV-specific TCR beta clonotypes dominating the ex vivo response. Individuals carrying CMV plus the relevant HLA were identified by cumulative frequency of public TCR beta families.

Germline V gene sequence: CDR1 SGHTA, CDR2 FQGTGA. The CDR3 runs to 16 residues. The J segment lost 5 bases and the V segment lost 4 bases, leaving 9 bases of the junction unmatched. MiXCR was run by TCRdb on the reads, yielding one entry per CDR3 protein. The profile shows around 69,000 distinct CDR3 sequences, approximately 22% of them singletons. This clonotype was observed a few times. Its antigen is not identified. This sample comprised CD8+ T cells from cultured PBMCs, obtained from culture after CMV antigen stimulation. The source of this sequence is a human donor in good health (CMV status not recorded). Some clones in this sample may be carry-over from other donors' samples. The V call is TRBV7-3, the J call TRBJ1-3; 9 bases agree with TRBD1. The CDR3 bases are TGTGCCAGCAGCTCTCGGGACAGGGATTGGAGAAACACCATATATTTT. It codes for CASSSRDRDWRNTIYF.